These 30 T cell receptor beta chains were sequenced from one sample in a study of blood T cell dynamics during melanoma immunotherapy. Here immunoSEQ multiplex PCR was the method, and the copy in TCRdb shows in-frame clones only, minus some. Among roughly 12,000 clones, approximately 88% were seen once, and the ten largest hold 15% to 20%. The time point: week 3, after first cycle of checkpoint inhibitor. This sample comprised blood, obtained from a patient treated with checkpoint blockade. The receptor set was obtained from a human donor with melanoma.

The chain joins TRBV29-1 to TRBJ1-2, with D possibly matching TRBD1 (5 bases). The V gene's germline CDR1 is SQVTM and CDR2 ANQGSEA. The ends were cut back, 3 bases at V and 8 bases at J, with 13 bases in the middle. CDR3 size: 12 residues. The CDR3 nucleotides read TGCAGCGTTGAGGGGGGGGACTGGGGCTACACCTTC. This translates into CSVEGGDWGYTF.

The V call is TRBV12-5, the J call TRBJ2-7; D remains ambiguous. Trimming took 3 bases from V and 0 from J, leaving 0 bases between them. CDR3 length: 11 amino acids. From germline, CDR1 is LGHNT and CDR2 FRNRAP. Here the CDR3 DNA reads TGTGCTAGTGGTTTCTCCTACGAGCAGTACTTC. Its translation: CASGFSYEQYF.

This clone was found once. The DNA for the CDR3 is TGTGCCATCAGTCGTGACAGCTACGAGCAGTACTTC. This gives the protein CAISRDSYEQYF. The gene calls are TRBV10-3 and TRBJ2-5, with D possibly being TRBD1 (5 bases). The end of the DNA is better explained by TRBJ2-7, so the J call may be wrong. Germline values: CDR1 ENHRY, CDR2 SYGVKD. This CDR3 comprises 12 residues.

The V call is TRBV7-7, the J call TRBJ2-2; D uncertain. V shed 1 base and J shed 8 bases, with 8 bases lying between them. The germline gives CDR1 SSHAT, CDR2 FNYEAQ (reference sequence). The CDR3 consists of 13 residues. CDR3 bases: TGTGCCAGCAGCTTAGAGGCGGTTGGGGAGCTGTTTTTT. It codes for CASSLEAVGELFF.

The chain combines TRBV6-5 with TRBJ2-3; 14 bases align to TRBD2. Germline loops: CDR1 MNHEY, CDR2 SVGAGI. This CDR3 comprises 15 residues. Unmatched junction bases numbered 7, after V lost 6 bases and J lost 8 bases. CDR3 residues: CASSPPGTSGGTQYF. CDR3 nucleotide sequence: TGTGCCAGCAGCCCACCCGGGACTAGCGGGGGTACGCAGTATTTT.

The chain recombines TRBV4-2 with TRBJ2-3; 14 nucleotides line up with TRBD2. This CDR3 is 16 amino acids long. The trim removed 1 base at V and 4 bases at J, leaving 1 base unmatched. Germline CDR1 LGHNA, CDR2 YNFKEQ. In DNA, the CDR3 is TGTGCCAGCAGCCAAGTGACTAGCGGGGGGGCAGATACGCAGTATTTT. Its translation is CASSQVTSGGADTQYF.

CDR3 amino acids: CASNQEDTGRHEKLFF. The CDR3, as DNA: TGTGCCAGCAACCAGGAGGATACAGGGAGGCATGAAAAACTGTTTTTT. This chain uses TRBV7-3 with TRBJ1-4; D is perhaps TRBD1 (6 bases). CDR1 and CDR2 (germline): SGHTA, FQGTGA. V was shortened by 7 bases and J by 6 bases, with 21 bases between the two germline ends. This CDR3 contains 16 residues.

The table lists this clone with a count of one. V is TRBV5-1 and J is TRBJ1-1; D might be TRBD1 (6 bases). Germline V gene data show CDR1 as SGHRS and CDR2 as YFSETQ. The CDR3 runs 16 residues. V was shortened by 4 bases and J by 0 bases, with 16 bases between the two germline ends. In DNA, the CDR3 is TGCGCCAGCAGCAAAATATCGGACAGAATGAACACTGAAGCTTTCTTT. Encoded protein: CASSKISDRMNTEAFF.

The chain has TRBV4-3 and TRBJ2-1; D is perhaps TRBD2 (7 bases). The CDR3 sequence is 14 residues long. The germline V gene encodes CDR1 LGHNA and CDR2 YSLEER. Trimming shortened V by 4 bases and J by 6 bases, and 13 bases separated the two germline ends. The CDR3 DNA sequence: TGCGCCAGCAGCCTCCGGGGGGCTATCAATGAGCAGTTCTTC. Translation gives CASSLRGAINEQFF.

The chain combines TRBV2 with TRBJ1-1; weak D call: TRBD1 (5 bases). The CDR3 loop spans 13 amino acids. From germline, CDR1 is SNHLY and CDR2 FYNNEI. The V gene lost 6 bases and the J gene lost 3 bases, with 11 bases spanning the gap. The CDR3 sequence is CASRGDGYTEAFF. Written as DNA, the CDR3 is TGTGCCAGCAGGGGGGACGGGTACACTGAAGCTTTCTTT. Using reference TRBV2 and TRBJ1-1 for the parts outside the CDR3, the full variable domain is EPEVTQTPSHQVTQMGQEVILRCVPISNHLYFYWYRQILGQKVEFLVSFYNNEISEKSEIFDDQFSVERPDGSNFTLKIRSTKLEDSAMYFCASRGDGYTEAFFGQGTRLTVV.

This clone appeared a few times. V usage is TRBV19 and J usage is TRBJ1-4; 9 bases map to TRBD1. The V segment lost 4 bases and the J segment 8 bases; nucleotides outside the gene matches: 5. CDR3 length: 14 amino acids. Germline CDR1 LNHDA, CDR2 SQIVND (reference sequence). CDR3 sequence reads: CASSTQGAVEKLFF. CDR3 nucleotide sequence: TGTGCCAGTAGTACACAGGGGGCGGTCGAAAAACTGTTTTTT.

The chain employs TRBV6-6 and TRBJ1-4, with D hard to call. CDR3 length: 16 residues. Germline V gives CDR1 MNHNY, CDR2 SVGAGI (reference sequence). V was cut by 0 bases and J by 7 bases, with 15 bases left in between. The CDR3 is CASSYSVGELGEKLFF. The CDR3 nucleotides are TGTGCCAGCAGTTACTCTGTTGGGGAATTGGGTGAAAAACTGTTTTTT.

The chain couples TRBV7-6 to TRBJ2-1; D is perhaps TRBD2 (6 bases). V dropped 1 base and J dropped 9 bases, with 16 bases sitting between them. This CDR3 spans 15 amino acids. Germline V gives CDR1 SGHVS, CDR2 FNYEAQ. The CDR3 reads CASSLVAAGISEQFF. DNA of the CDR3: TGTGCCAGCAGCTTAGTAGCCGCGGGGATTAGTGAGCAGTTCTTC. Full variable domain (missing parts from reference TRBV7-6 and TRBJ2-1): GAGVSQSPRYKVTKRGQDVALRCDPISGHVSLYWYRQALGQGPEFLTYFNYEAQQDKSGLPNDRFSAERPEGSISTLTIQRTEQRDSAMYRCASSLVAAGISEQFFGPGTRLTVL.

The gene calls are TRBV13 and TRBJ2-3, with D unresolved. The V gene lost 1 base and the J gene lost 3 bases, with 2 bases spanning the gap. CDR3 length: 12 amino acids. CDR1 PRHDT and CDR2 FYEKMQ come from the germline V gene (reference sequence). CDR3 in amino acids: CASSLATDTQYF. In DNA form, the CDR3 reads TGTGCCAGCAGCTTAGCGACAGATACGCAGTATTTT.

The chain couples TRBV9 to TRBJ2-1; TRBD2 is a possible D gene (5 bases). The V gene's germline CDR1 is SGDLS and CDR2 YYNGEE. V shed 0 bases and J shed 8 bases, with 15 bases lying between them. The CDR3 runs 15 residues. The CDR3 DNA reads TGTGCCAGCAGCGTAGAGGACTTCGGTGGAGATGAGCAGTTCTTC. This codes for CASSVEDFGGDEQFF. Complete variable domain (other parts from reference TRBV9 and TRBJ2-1): DSGVTQTPKHLITATGQRVTLRCSPRSGDLSVYWYQQSLDQGLQFLIQYYNGEERAKGNILERFSAQQFPDLHSELNLSSLELGDSALYFCASSVEDFGGDEQFFGPGTRLTVL.

The chain carries TRBV7-9 and TRBJ1-1; perhaps TRBD1 as D (6 bases). The CDR3 totals 17 residues. V was shortened by 4 bases and J by 2 bases, with 20 bases between the two germline ends. Germline V CDR1 and CDR2: SEHNR, FQNEAQ (reference sequence). In DNA form, the CDR3 reads TGTGCCAGCAGCTCCTTACAGGGAAGGAGTGGAAACACTGAAGCTTTCTTT. As protein: CASSSLQGRSGNTEAFF. Full variable domain (rest looked up from reference TRBV7-9 and TRBJ1-1): DTGVSQNPRHKITKRGQNVTFRCDPISEHNRLYWYRQTLGQGPEFLTYFQNEAQLEKSRLLSDRFSAERPKGSFSTLEIQRTEQGDSAMYLCASSSLQGRSGNTEAFFGQGTRLTVV.

The chain couples TRBV2 to TRBJ2-3, with TRBD2 matching over 7 bases. Germline values: CDR1 SNHLY, CDR2 FYNNEI. The CDR3 consists of 14 residues. The V gene end was trimmed by 6 bases and the J gene end by 3 bases; junction bases not matched to a gene: 6. CDR3 amino acids: CASRRLAGTDTQYF. CDR3 coding DNA: TGTGCCAGCAGGAGACTAGCCGGTACAGATACGCAGTATTTT.

This clone has a single count. This chain joins TRBV2 and TRBJ1-2; D uncertain. V was pared by 8 bases and J by 8 bases, with 18 bases between. The CDR3 extends over 13 amino acids. The germline gives CDR1 SNHLY, CDR2 FYNNEI. The CDR3 region has the DNA TGTGCCAGCGCCGACTACGGGGTTTCGGGCTACACCTTC. Its protein product is CASADYGVSGYTF.

This clone was seen only once. The CDR3 DNA is TGCGCCAGCAGCCAAGGAGAGGGGTCCAAAAACATTCAGTACTTC. This gives the protein CASSQGEGSKNIQYF. The chain carries TRBV4-3 and TRBJ2-4; either TRBD1 or TRBD2 may supply D (5 bases each). In germline, CDR1 is LGHNA, CDR2 YSLEER. V shed 1 base and J shed 2 bases, with 9 bases lying between them. This CDR3 is built from 15 residues.

The J gene is TRBJ1-1, the V gene TRBV5-8; TRBD1 might be the D (6 bases). This CDR3 is 13 amino acids long. Trimming cost V 4 bases and J 12 bases, with 19 bases left between them. Germline V lookup: CDR1 SGHTS, CDR2 YDEGEE. The CDR3 protein is CASSPGVGALSFF. Written as DNA, the CDR3 is TGTGCCAGCAGCCCAGGGGTAGGGGCCCTCTCTTTCTTT.

V is TRBV5-4 and J is TRBJ2-3, with TRBD2 identical over 12 bases. V gave up 4 bases and J gave up 2 bases; unmatched junction bases: 5. Germline V CDR1 and CDR2: SGHNT, YYREEE (reference sequence). The CDR3 sequence is 16 residues long. The DNA of the CDR3 is TGTGCCAGCAGCCAAGGACTAGCGGGGCCCACAGATACGCAGTATTTT. Amino acid sequence: CASSQGLAGPTDTQYF.

J is TRBJ2-2 and V is TRBV9; possible D gene TRBD1, 6 bases. Germline V gives CDR1 SGDLS, CDR2 YYNGEE. This CDR3 is 14 amino acids long. Trimming left V 3 bases short and J 4 bases short, with 10 bases between. The CDR3 DNA follows: TGTGCCAGCAGCGCGGGACACGGCACCGGGGAGCTGTTTTTT. Protein product: CASSAGHGTGELFF. Based on the CDR3 plus reference TRBV9 and TRBJ2-2, the full variable domain is DSGVTQTPKHLITATGQRVTLRCSPRSGDLSVYWYQQSLDQGLQFLIQYYNGEERAKGNILERFSAQQFPDLHSELNLSSLELGDSALYFCASSAGHGTGELFFGEGSRLTVL.

The rearrangement uses TRBV5-4 and TRBJ2-5; D remains unclear. This CDR3 is built from 13 residues. V lost 3 bases to trimming and J lost 1 base, with 7 bases between them. CDR1 and CDR2 from the germline V gene are SGHNT and YYREEE (reference sequence). CDR3 DNA: TGTGCCAGCAGCTACTGGGGCCAAGAGACCCAGTACTTC. Amino acid sequence: CASSYWGQETQYF.

This chain joins TRBV6-5 and TRBJ2-3, with 8 bases identical to TRBD1. CDR1 and CDR2 from the germline V gene are MNHEY and SVGAGI. The junction had 8 bases not matched to a gene; V was cut back by 6 bases and J by 6 bases. CDR3 length: 14 amino acids. The chain's CDR3 is CASSPDRAGDTQYF. CDR3 DNA sequence: TGTGCCAGCAGCCCGGACAGGGCCGGGGATACGCAGTATTTT.

This clone was detected once. This chain joins TRBV5-6 and TRBJ1-6, with D possibly matching TRBD1 (5 bases). V shed 2 bases and J shed 7 bases, with 13 bases lying between them. Germline V gene data show CDR1 as SGHDT and CDR2 as YYEEEE. CDR3 length equals 15 residues. This CDR3 reads CASSFRGEANSPLHF. The DNA for the CDR3 is TGTGCCAGCAGCTTCCGGGGGGAAGCAAATTCACCCCTCCACTTT.

The chain links TRBV29-1 to TRBJ1-2; the D is unclear. Germline CDR1 and CDR2: SQVTM and ANQGSEA. The V end was cut by 1 base, the J end by 4 bases, with 10 bases between. The CDR3 runs 13 residues. The CDR3 protein is CSVEVPGSYGYTF. For the CDR3, the DNA is TGCAGCGTTGAAGTGCCCGGATCCTATGGCTACACCTTC.

This rearrangement joins TRBV6-5 to TRBJ1-1; a weak D match, TRBD1 (6 bases). This CDR3 spans 14 amino acids. Germline V gene sequence: CDR1 MNHEY, CDR2 SVGAGI. The V end was cut by 10 bases, the J end by 7 bases, with 22 bases between. CDR3 region: CAIKSIQGSHEAFF. In nucleotides, the CDR3 is TGTGCCATCAAATCCATACAGGGAAGTCATGAAGCTTTCTTT.

The CDR3 region is CASSPAGTSGALYEQYF. For the CDR3, the DNA is TGTGCCAGCAGCCCTGCCGGGACTAGCGGAGCCCTCTACGAGCAGTACTTC. This sequence joins TRBV2 and TRBJ2-7; 11 nucleotides line up with TRBD2. This CDR3 comprises 17 residues. Per germline, CDR1 SNHLY and CDR2 FYNNEI. With 6 bases clipped from V and 3 bases from J, the junction kept 13 bases outside the gene matches.

In this sample, this clone is large. This rearrangement joins TRBV6-5 to TRBJ2-7, with TRBD2 as a possible D gene (6 bases). The CDR3 is made up of 13 amino acids. The V and J ends lost 0 bases and 3 bases respectively, with 6 bases between them. Germline CDR1 MNHEY, CDR2 SVGAGI. CDR3 protein: CASSYSEGYEQYF. Here the CDR3 DNA reads TGTGCCAGCAGTTACTCGGAGGGCTACGAGCAGTACTTC.

This chain connects TRBV18 to TRBJ1-1; TRBD1 might be the D (5 bases). Looked up from germline, CDR1 is KGHSH and CDR2 is LQKENI. V was cut by 0 bases and J by 2 bases, with 10 bases left in between. This CDR3 region has 15 residues. Here the CDR3 DNA reads TGTGCCAGCTCACCACCCATCGGGGGAAACACTGAAGCTTTCTTT. Translation: CASSPPIGGNTEAFF.